The 30 T cell receptor beta chains below come from one sample, sequenced in a study of cytomegalovirus exposure and HLA in healthy donors. Amplification used 60 Vbeta primers and 13 Jbeta primers. TCRdb keeps only in-frame clones here, not all; method: immunoSEQ multiplex PCR. The repertoire includes 210,000 or so clones, over 65% of them detected once, and 0.63% sits in the top ten. The sequencing sample was made of PBMCs. The receptors originated from a man between 18 and 35 years old in good health and CMV-seronegative.

This clone was detected a few times. The rearrangement uses TRBV4-2 and TRBJ2-3; D unclear. Germline V gene data show CDR1 as LGHNA and CDR2 as YNFKEQ. The CDR3 runs to 16 residues. Trimming left V 0 bases short and J 0 bases short, with 10 bases between. The CDR3 DNA reads as TGTGCCAGCAGCCAAGATCTGGCGGTTAGCACAGATACGCAGTATTTT. It is translated as CASSQDLAVSTDTQYF.

The chain has TRBV28 and TRBJ1-2; the D gene is possibly TRBD1 (5 bases). Germline V gene sequence: CDR1 MDHEN, CDR2 SYDVKM. The CDR3 is made up of 12 amino acids. V was cut by 11 bases and J by 4 bases, with 14 bases left in between. The CDR3 coding sequence is TGTGCCGTGGGGCAGGGCTTCTATGGCTACACCTTC. Its translation is CAVGQGFYGYTF.

This chain connects TRBV27 to TRBJ1-2; no clear D gene. Trimming cost V 6 bases and J 7 bases, with 9 bases left between them. Per the germline V gene, CDR1 is MNHEY and CDR2 is SMNVEV (reference sequence). The CDR3 runs 11 residues. The DNA of the CDR3 is TGTGCCAGCAGCCCCGAGGGTGGCTACACCTTC. It encodes CASSPEGGYTF.

The chain employs TRBV5-1 and TRBJ2-6, with 11 bases lining up with TRBD2. There are 17 residues in the CDR3. Germline CDR1 and CDR2: SGHRS and YFSETQ. Losses at the gene ends were 3 bases for V and 2 bases for J; bases not matched to a gene: 4. CDR3 residues: CASSSVAGGAGANVLTF. The CDR3 DNA follows: TGCGCCAGCAGCTCCGTAGCGGGAGGGGCTGGGGCCAACGTCCTGACTTTC.

The V and J genes are TRBV29-1 and TRBJ1-3; D possibly corresponds to TRBD1 (6 bases). Trimming removed 7 bases at V and 4 bases at J, with 8 bases between. The CDR3 has 11 amino acids. Germline values: CDR1 SQVTM, CDR2 ANQGSEA. This CDR3 reads CSADRGNTIYF. In DNA, the CDR3 is TGCAGCGCTGACAGGGGAAACACCATATATTTT.

The chain uses TRBV7-9 and TRBJ2-3; TRBD2 agrees at 12 bases. The CDR3 runs to 18 residues. The germline V gene has CDR1 SEHNR and CDR2 FQNEAQ (reference sequence). V trimming: 3 bases; J trimming: 4 bases; junction bases outside the gene matches: 11. This CDR3 is CASSFRLAGGPRADTQYF. CDR3 in DNA: TGTGCCAGCAGCTTCCGGCTAGCGGGAGGGCCCCGAGCAGATACGCAGTATTTT.

V is TRBV6-1 and J is TRBJ2-5; 8 nucleotides agree with TRBD1. J lost 4 bases, V lost 0 bases, and 7 bases had no gene match. CDR1 and CDR2 (germline): MNHNS, SASEGT. This CDR3 region has 16 residues. The CDR3 DNA is TGTGCCAGCAGTGAAGCGAGGACAGGGATAGGAGAGACCCAGTACTTC. Its translation is CASSEARTGIGETQYF.

The chain is built from TRBV5-1 and TRBJ1-1; 9 positions match TRBD1. This CDR3 contains 15 residues. Germline V gives CDR1 SGHRS, CDR2 YFSETQ. V lost 0 bases, J lost 4 bases, and 4 bases stayed unmatched. The CDR3 is CASSLVGQGSTEAFF. As DNA, the CDR3 is TGCGCCAGCAGCTTGGTCGGACAGGGGAGCACTGAAGCTTTCTTT. Supplemented by reference TRBV5-1 and TRBJ1-1, the full variable domain reads KAGVTQTPRYLIKTRGQQVTLSCSPISGHRSVSWYQQTPGQGLQFLFEYFSETQRNKGNFPGRFSGRQFSNSRSEMNVSTLELGDSALYLCASSLVGQGSTEAFFGQGTRLTVV.

This chain links TRBV5-1 with TRBJ2-3; 7 bases line up with TRBD2. From germline, CDR1 is SGHRS and CDR2 YFSETQ. The ends lost 2 bases at V and 2 bases at J; junction bases unmatched: 8. CDR3 length: 16 amino acids. The CDR3 spells CASSLSTSAYTDTQYF. In DNA, the CDR3 is TGCGCCAGCAGCTTATCAACTAGCGCCTACACAGATACGCAGTATTTT.

This clone came up a few times. The J gene is TRBJ2-7, the V gene TRBV7-2, with 13 bases fitting TRBD2. CDR3 length equals 17 residues. Germline lookup yields CDR1 SGHTA and CDR2 FQGNSA. J lost 3 bases, V lost 4 bases, and 9 bases had no gene match. CDR3 bases: TGTGCCAGCAGCTCTCGGACTAGCGGGAGTGTAAACTACGAGCAGTACTTC. Translation: CASSSRTSGSVNYEQYF.

At least ten counts were recorded for this clone. Other nucleotide sequences in the sample specify the same CDR3. The V gene is TRBV6-1, the J gene TRBJ2-1; possible D gene TRBD2, 6 bases. CDR1 MNHNS and CDR2 SASEGT come from the germline V gene. Trimming left V 0 bases short and J 0 bases short, with 6 bases between. The CDR3 has 15 residues. This CDR3 reads CASSEASGSYNEQFF. As DNA, the CDR3 is TGTGCCAGCAGTGAAGCTAGCGGCTCCTACAATGAGCAGTTCTTC.

This chain uses TRBV7-3 with TRBJ2-7; D not resolved. This CDR3 is 9 amino acids long. CDR1 SGHTA and CDR2 FQGTGA come from the germline V gene. Trimming removed 5 bases from V and 8 bases from J, with 4 bases in between. DNA of the CDR3: TGTGCCAGCAGCCCCAAGCAGTACTTC. As protein: CASSPKQYF.

The chain combines TRBV28 with TRBJ2-1; TRBD2 might be the D (6 bases). Germline assignment: CDR1 MDHEN and CDR2 SYDVKM. The V end lost 6 bases, the J end lost 1 base, and 16 bases lay between the germline ends. This CDR3 is 16 amino acids long. The CDR3 loop reads CASSLLAGGSYNEQFF. For the CDR3, the DNA is TGTGCCAGCAGCCTCCTTGCCGGGGGTTCCTACAATGAGCAGTTCTTC.

This clone was counted a few times. The V call is TRBV28, the J call TRBJ2-7; D gene unclear. This CDR3 has 13 residues. Trimming stripped 7 bases from V and 3 bases from J, with 13 bases between. CDR1 MDHEN and CDR2 SYDVKM come from the germline V gene. The CDR3 here is CASISVPDYEQYF. Written as DNA, the CDR3 is TGTGCCAGCATATCCGTGCCAGACTACGAGCAGTACTTC. The entire variable domain, with the rest obtained from reference TRBV28 and TRBJ2-7, is as follows: DVKVTQSSRYLVKRTGEKVFLECVQDMDHENMFWYRQDPGLGLRLIYFSYDVKMKEKGDIPEGYSVSREKKERFSLILESASTNQTSMYLCASISVPDYEQYFGPGTRLTVT.

The chain carries TRBV5-1 and TRBJ1-2; possible D gene TRBD1, 6 bases. This CDR3 is 15 amino acids long. Germline CDR1 and CDR2: SGHRS and YFSETQ. V was clipped by 4 bases and J by 7 bases, with 20 bases between them. The CDR3 sequence: CASSPGGQGESGYTF. CDR3 DNA sequence: TGCGCCAGCAGCCCTGGGGGCCAGGGTGAGAGTGGCTACACCTTC.

The table lists this clone with a few counts. The chain combines TRBV27 with TRBJ2-2, with D possibly TRBD1 on 5 matching bases. Deletions cut 3 bases from V and 7 bases from J, with 6 bases between. CDR1 and CDR2 from the germline V gene are MNHEY and SMNVEV (reference sequence). The CDR3 has 12 amino acids. CDR3 coding DNA: TGTGCCAGCAGTTTGGGGCACGGGGAGCTGTTTTTT. The encoded protein is CASSLGHGELFF.

The CDR3 nucleotides are TGCGCCAGCAGCCAGACAGGGTTGAGCAATCAGCCCCAGCATTTT. Residues: CASSQTGLSNQPQHF. The V gene is TRBV5-1, the J gene TRBJ1-5; the match to TRBD1 covers 7 bases. This CDR3 spans 15 amino acids. Per the germline V gene, CDR1 is SGHRS and CDR2 is YFSETQ. Germline trimming cut 4 bases from V and 1 base from J; bases unmatched to any gene: 5.

The chain employs TRBV5-8 and TRBJ1-4; tentative D call: TRBD1 (6 bases). V shed 2 bases and J shed 4 bases, with 12 bases lying between them. This CDR3 is built from 15 residues. Germline assignment: CDR1 SGHTS and CDR2 YDEGEE. This CDR3 is CASSLIRGLNEKLFF. The CDR3 region has the DNA TGTGCCAGCAGCTTAATCAGGGGTCTTAATGAAAAACTGTTTTTT.

This chain uses TRBV6-5 with TRBJ1-1; D call uncertain. Germline V lookup: CDR1 MNHEY, CDR2 SVGAGI. The ends were cut back, 2 bases at V and 4 bases at J, with 14 bases in the middle. The CDR3 runs 15 residues. CDR3 region: CASSYVSQRGTEAFF. The CDR3 nucleotides are TGTGCCAGCAGTTACGTTTCCCAACGGGGCACTGAAGCTTTCTTT.

The V call is TRBV28, the J call TRBJ1-1; 7 bases match TRBD1. Germline assignment: CDR1 MDHEN and CDR2 SYDVKM. Unmatched junction bases numbered 9, after V lost 5 bases and J lost 0 bases. CDR3 length: 16 amino acids. The CDR3, as DNA: TGTGCCAGCAGTGCTACGTCAGGGGGACTGAACACTGAAGCTTTCTTT. Its translation: CASSATSGGLNTEAFF.

The chain carries TRBV7-3 and TRBJ2-6; 7 nucleotides agree with TRBD2. The junction had 6 bases not matched to a gene; V was cut back by 0 bases and J by 4 bases. The CDR3 extends over 17 amino acids. Germline loops: CDR1 SGHTA, CDR2 FQGTGA. This chain's CDR3 is CASSLTGTTGGANVLTF. CDR3 DNA: TGTGCCAGCAGCTTAACGGGGACTACCGGGGGGGCCAACGTCCTGACTTTC.

DNA of the CDR3: TGCGCCAGCAGCTTGGTTCGGGAGACCCAGTACTTC. This codes for CASSLVRETQYF. V gene TRBV5-1 combines with J gene TRBJ2-5; D remains ambiguous. V lost 0 bases and J lost 5, with 5 bases in between. CDR1 and CDR2 (germline): SGHRS, YFSETQ. CDR3 size: 12 residues.

This clone turned up a few times. The chain employs TRBV9 and TRBJ1-2; 8 bases map to TRBD1. The germline gives CDR1 SGDLS, CDR2 YYNGEE. V was pared by 4 bases and J by 8 bases, with 16 bases of the junction left unmatched. The CDR3 has 16 residues. CDR3 residues: CASSTHRPDRGYGYTF. The CDR3 DNA reads TGTGCCAGCAGCACCCACCGCCCTGACAGGGGATACGGCTACACCTTC.

The chain links TRBV2 to TRBJ1-4; D uncertain. The CDR3 covers 12 residues. Trimming pared 8 bases from V and 8 bases from J, leaving 12 bases between. Germline CDR1 and CDR2: SNHLY and FYNNEI. CDR3 in DNA: TGTGCCAGCTGCCGGGAGGAAGAAAAACTGTTTTTT. Its protein is CASCREEEKLFF.

This clone has only a few counts. The rearrangement uses TRBV5-4 and TRBJ2-1; 7 bases line up with TRBD2. The germline CDR1 and CDR2 sequences are SGHNT and YYREEE (reference sequence). The CDR3 runs to 16 residues. Trimming took 0 bases from V and 0 from J; bases not matched to a gene: 3. The CDR3 loop is CASSLGGGSSYNEQFF. As DNA, the CDR3 is TGTGCCAGCAGCTTGGGGGGCGGGAGCTCCTACAATGAGCAGTTCTTC.

The DNA for the CDR3 is TGTGCCAGCGCACGGCAAGAGACCCAGTACTTC. This codes for CASARQETQYF. The rearrangement links TRBV6-5 to TRBJ2-5, with D unclear. CDR1 and CDR2 (germline): MNHEY, SVGAGI. The CDR3 is made up of 11 amino acids. Deletions cut 8 bases from V and 2 bases from J, with 6 bases between.

V and J are TRBV10-3 and TRBJ2-7; tentatively, D is TRBD2 (5 bases). CDR1 is ENHRY and CDR2 is SYGVKD in the germline V gene. CDR3 length equals 16 residues. The V gene lost 0 bases and the J gene lost 6 bases, with 18 bases spanning the gap. The CDR3 coding sequence is TGTGCCATCAGTGAGTCTTCATTGAGGACGGGATTCGAGCAGTACTTC. This sequence encodes CAISESSLRTGFEQYF.

This chain links TRBV10-3 with TRBJ2-7; D perhaps matches TRBD1 (5 bases). Germline loops: CDR1 ENHRY, CDR2 SYGVKD. The CDR3 totals 13 residues. Between the trimmed V and J ends, which lost 0 bases and 4 bases, there was a span of 7 bases. The CDR3 coding sequence is TGTGCCATCAGTGAGTCTGCAGGGTACGAGCAGTACTTC. Residues: CAISESAGYEQYF.

The J gene is TRBJ2-7, the V gene TRBV6-5, with a weak D call TRBD1 (6 bases). Germline lookup yields CDR1 MNHEY and CDR2 SVGAGI. V was cut by 5 bases and J by 0 bases, with 11 bases left in between. The CDR3 is 14 amino acids. DNA of the CDR3: TGTGCCAGCAGTCTAGGACAGCTCTCCTACGAGCAGTACTTC. This translates into CASSLGQLSYEQYF.

The V and J genes are TRBV5-1 and TRBJ2-1; the D is unclear. Deletions cut 0 bases from V and 5 bases from J, with 9 bases between. Germline V gene data show CDR1 as SGHRS and CDR2 as YFSETQ. The CDR3 extends over 14 amino acids. CDR3 nucleotides: TGCGCCAGCAGCTTGGGGCAGGTTGACAATGAGCAGTTCTTC. Its translation is CASSLGQVDNEQFF.